The entry below describes one T cell receptor (beta chain). Its specificity is unknown. Per the germline V gene, CDR1 is DFQATT and CDR2 is SNEGSKA (reference sequence). CDR3 length: 14 residues. J was trimmed by 9 bases and V by 2 bases; bases with no gene match: 7. These data come from a study of T cell repertoires in cytomegalovirus infection. TCRdb analysed the reads with MiXCR anew, one entry per CDR3 protein. Of roughly 190,000 distinct CDR3 sequences listed, roughly 9% are singletons. Study conclusions and caveats: Dominating the ex vivo response were TCR beta clonotypes that were CMV-specific and HLA-C-restricted.

This TCR derives from a human donor in good health (CMV status not recorded). Some clones in this sample may be carry-over from other donors' samples. The sample taken for sequencing was PBMCs. The V call is TRBV20-1, the J call TRBJ2-1; 10 bases fit TRBD2. The CDR3 here is CSARRLAGAPEQFF. CDR3 nucleotides: TGCAGTGCTAGACGTCTAGCGGGGGCCCCTGAGCAGTTCTTC.